The 32 T cell receptor beta chains listed next were all sequenced from one sample in a study of early T cells in non-severe SARS-CoV-2 infection. Via MiXCR, TCRdb re-called the 5' RACE reads, giving one row per CDR3 protein. The sample comprises approximately 80,000 distinct CDR3 sequences, about 11% of which are singletons, and approximately 12% rests with the top ten. The sample in question was whole blood, obtained at baseline. All receptors come from an adult who was a healthcare worker with PCR-confirmed SARS-CoV-2 infection or an uninfected control (not recorded which).

This chain connects TRBV27 to TRBJ1-4; D gene uncertain. This CDR3 is 14 amino acids long. V lost 5 bases to trimming and J lost 6 bases, with 13 bases between them. Germline V gene lookup returns CDR1 MNHEY and CDR2 SMNVEV (reference sequence). The CDR3 loop reads CASSPRGGYEKLFF. The CDR3 coding sequence is TGTGCCAGCAGTCCCCGTGGAGGGTATGAAAAACTGTTTTTT.

This clonotype has more than one count but fewer than ten. This rearrangement joins TRBV2 to TRBJ1-5; D might be TRBD1 (6 bases). The CDR3 contains 14 residues. V shed 4 bases and J shed 4 bases, with 11 bases lying between them. Looked up from germline, CDR1 is SNHLY and CDR2 is FYNNEI. CDR3 coding DNA: TGTGCCAGCAGTGGGAGGACAGTTAATCAGCCCCAGCATTTT. Translating gives CASSGRTVNQPQHF.

The table lists this clonotype with a few counts. Its ends do not fully match the called genes, so a read error is possible. The chain uses TRBV5-4 and TRBJ2-7, with 8 bases fitting TRBD1. The CDR3 is made up of 19 amino acids. Germline assignment: CDR1 SGHNT and CDR2 YYREEE (reference sequence). Written as DNA, the CDR3 is TGTGCCAGCAGCACTCGGGGTGGTACGGGGACAGGCCGTTCCTACGAGCAGAACTTC. Translated, it gives CASSTRGGTGTGRSYEQNF. Drawing the rest from reference TRBV5-4 and TRBJ2-7, the complete variable domain is ETGVTQSPTHLIKTRGQQVTLRCSSQSGHNTVSWYQQALGQGPQFIFQYYREEENGRGNFPPRFSGLQFPNYSSELNVNALELDDSALYLCASSTRGGTGTGRSYEQNFGPGTRLTVT.

The table lists this clonotype with a few counts. The chain joins TRBV5-1 to TRBJ1-3; 7 positions agree with TRBD1. The V gene's germline CDR1 is SGHRS and CDR2 YFSETQ. Trimming cost V 4 bases and J 6 bases; bases outside gene matches: 13. The CDR3 runs to 16 residues. CDR3 protein: CASSISGTETENTIYF. Written as DNA, the CDR3 is TGCGCCAGCAGCATATCCGGGACAGAGACTGAAAACACCATATATTTT.

The chain employs TRBV5-6 and TRBJ2-1; 9 bases map to TRBD1. The junction had 8 bases not matched to a gene; V was cut back by 1 base and J by 6 bases. CDR3 length: 16 amino acids. Germline CDR1 is SGHDT and CDR2 is YYEEEE. CDR3 sequence (DNA): TGTGCCAGCAGCTTGATGGACAGGGGTTCGGTCAATGAGCAGTTCTTC. It encodes CASSLMDRGSVNEQFF.

In its sample, this clonotype was seen many times. CDR3 coding DNA: TGTGCCTGGAGTGTATTTTTCGCGGCTTCTGGAAACACCATATATTTT. The encoded protein is CAWSVFFAASGNTIYF. The chain combines TRBV30 with TRBJ1-3; unclear D gene. V dropped 0 bases and J dropped 1 base, with 13 bases sitting between them. Germline assignment: CDR1 GTSNPN and CDR2 SVGIG (reference sequence). This CDR3 is built from 16 residues.

This clonotype has just a few counts. The chain uses TRBV12-3 or TRBV12-4 and TRBJ2-7, with 7 bases fitting TRBD2. The trim removed 5 bases at V and 1 base at J, leaving 5 bases unmatched. This CDR3 has 14 amino acids. Here the CDR3 DNA reads TGTGCCAGCAGTCGGACTAGATCATCCTACGAGCAGTACTTC. Translated, it gives CASSRTRSSYEQYF.

This clonotype has at least ten counts. This chain uses TRBV28 with TRBJ2-5; 8 nucleotides line up with TRBD1. Germline V gene lookup returns CDR1 MDHEN and CDR2 SYDVKM. This CDR3 region has 14 residues. Trimming at V came to 7 bases and at J to 3 bases, leaving 7 bases not matched to a gene. The CDR3 sequence is CASNGQGLKETQYF. The CDR3 DNA sequence: TGTGCCAGCAATGGACAGGGCCTCAAAGAGACCCAGTACTTC.

This clonotype appeared a few times. The J gene is TRBJ2-5, the V gene TRBV9; D is perhaps TRBD2 (5 bases). There are 14 residues in the CDR3. Germline V gene lookup returns CDR1 SGDLS and CDR2 YYNGEE. V lost 4 bases to trimming and J lost 0 bases, with 10 bases between them. Here the CDR3 reads CASSHTRDQETQYF. The CDR3 region has the DNA TGTGCCAGCAGCCATACTAGGGACCAAGAGACCCAGTACTTC. The full variable domain, in which reference TRBV9 and TRBJ2-5 provide the parts outside the CDR3, is DSGVTQTPKHLITATGQRVTLRCSPRSGDLSVYWYQQSLDQGLQFLIQYYNGEERAKGNILERFSAQQFPDLHSELNLSSLELGDSALYFCASSHTRDQETQYFGPGTRLLVL.

This clonotype was counted many times. The rearrangement joins TRBV5-5 to TRBJ2-3, with 8 bases lining up with TRBD2. This CDR3 region has 15 residues. The V gene end was trimmed by 0 bases and the J gene end by 2 bases; junction bases not matched to a gene: 2. Germline lookup yields CDR1 SGHKS and CDR2 YYEKEE (reference sequence). The CDR3 nucleotides read TGTGCCAGCAGCTTGGTAGCGGGGCCCACAGATACGCAGTATTTT. This sequence encodes CASSLVAGPTDTQYF.

This sequence joins TRBV7-9 and TRBJ1-2, with 7 bases aligning to TRBD1. V lost 5 bases and J lost 9; bases outside the gene matches: 9. Germline V CDR1 and CDR2: SEHNR, FQNEAQ (reference sequence). The CDR3 spans 13 residues. CDR3 amino acids: CASSESGQLSYTF. The CDR3 DNA follows: TGTGCCAGCAGCGAGTCGGGACAGTTAAGCTACACCTTC.

This clonotype was recorded many times. This sequence joins TRBV20-1 and TRBJ2-1; 9 bases map to TRBD2. J was trimmed by 7 bases and V by 6 bases; bases with no gene match: 10. This CDR3 region has 14 residues. In germline, CDR1 is DFQATT, CDR2 SNEGSKA (reference sequence). In nucleotides, the CDR3 is TGCAGTGCCCACCCGCGGGGGGGCTTGAATGAGCAGTTCTTC. Protein: CSAHPRGGLNEQFF.

The chain carries TRBV30 and TRBJ2-1, with TRBD2 matching 11 bases. The CDR3 runs 16 residues. Losses at the gene ends were 7 bases for V and 4 bases for J; bases not matched to a gene: 12. Germline CDR1 is GTSNPN and CDR2 is SVGIG (reference sequence). The CDR3 is CAFTRSGLAAYNEQFF. CDR3 bases: TGTGCCTTCACACGTTCGGGACTAGCGGCATACAATGAGCAGTTCTTC.

This clonotype came up a few times. The chain is built from TRBV6-1 and TRBJ2-5; TRBD2 aligns across 10 bases. The CDR3 extends over 13 amino acids. Germline V gives CDR1 MNHNS, CDR2 SASEGT. Germline trimming cut 5 bases from V and 4 bases from J; bases unmatched to any gene: 1. CDR3 DNA sequence: TGTGCCAGCAGTAGCGGGGGGGCAGAGACCCAGTACTTC. This translates into CASSSGGAETQYF.

This clonotype was seen ten or more times. V and J are TRBV12-3 or TRBV12-4 and TRBJ1-2; maybe TRBD1 (5 bases). The CDR3 consists of 15 residues. V dropped 5 bases and J dropped 0 bases, with 13 bases sitting between them. The CDR3 sequence: CASSGGWPSNYGYTF. The CDR3, as DNA: TGTGCCAGCAGTGGGGGGTGGCCCTCTAACTATGGCTACACCTTC.

This clonotype was detected a few times. This sequence joins TRBV7-9 and TRBJ2-5; no clear D gene. Germline V gene lookup returns CDR1 SEHNR and CDR2 FQNEAQ (reference sequence). The CDR3 is made up of 15 amino acids. Trimming took off 0 bases at V and 5 bases at J, with 13 bases between the two ends. As DNA, the CDR3 is TGTGCCAGCAGCTTAGCGGCCGGCTCCTGGGAGACCCAGTACTTC. Its translation: CASSLAAGSWETQYF.

This clonotype was counted between two and nine times. The chain recombines TRBV3-1 with TRBJ1-4; D ambiguous. The CDR3 runs to 15 residues. Between the trimmed V and J ends, which lost 0 bases and 4 bases, there was a span of 9 bases. Germline CDR1 and CDR2: LGHDT and YNNKEL (reference sequence). The CDR3 DNA is TGTGCCAGCAGCCAAGAAGCCAGGAGTAATGAAAAACTGTTTTTT. Translating it yields CASSQEARSNEKLFF.

The chain is built from TRBV6-5 and TRBJ2-5; D unresolved. The V gene's germline CDR1 is MNHEY and CDR2 SVGAGI. This CDR3 comprises 12 residues. Trimming took 6 bases from V and 3 from J, leaving 8 bases between them. For the CDR3, the DNA is TGTGCCAGCAGGGGGTACAAAGAGACCCAGTACTTC. It specifies CASRGYKETQYF.

V is TRBV6-2 or TRBV6-3 and J is TRBJ2-7; D may be TRBD1 (6 bases). Trimming shortened V by 6 bases and J by 0 bases, and 24 bases separated the two germline ends. CDR1 and CDR2 (germline): MNHEY, SVGEGT. This CDR3 region has 18 residues. CDR3 region: CASRTSGPGVHFSYEQYF. CDR3 sequence (DNA): TGTGCCAGCAGGACCTCCGGACCAGGGGTTCACTTCTCCTACGAGCAGTACTTC.

This clonotype was seen many times. The chain is built from TRBV5-1 and TRBJ1-3; D is uncertain. Germline V gives CDR1 SGHRS, CDR2 YFSETQ. The CDR3 is made up of 15 amino acids. With 2 bases removed from V and 0 bases from J, the gap between germline ends came to 9 bases. The chain's CDR3 is CASSFSGDSGNTIYF. The CDR3, as DNA: TGCGCCAGCAGCTTTTCAGGCGACTCTGGAAACACCATATATTTT.

This clonotype was picked up many times. The chain recombines TRBV29-1 with TRBJ1-1, with 7 bases that match TRBD1. Germline V lookup: CDR1 SQVTM, CDR2 ANQGSEA. After removal of 6 bases from V and 6 bases from J, the junction contained 7 bases not matched to a gene. The CDR3 length is 12 residues. CDR3 loop: CSVIEDRPEAFF. CDR3 in DNA: TGCAGCGTCATAGAGGACAGGCCTGAAGCTTTCTTT.

The gene calls are TRBV11-1 and TRBJ2-3; maybe TRBD2 (6 bases). Trimming cost V 5 bases and J 11 bases, with 14 bases left between them. The germline V gene encodes CDR1 SGHAT and CDR2 FQDESV (reference sequence). The CDR3 totals 12 residues. CDR3 sequence: CASSIERAKQYF. The CDR3 coding sequence is TGTGCCAGCAGCATCGAGCGGGCCAAGCAGTATTTT.

This clonotype has a count of ten or more. This chain links TRBV5-4 with TRBJ2-1; 8 bases fit TRBD2. The CDR3 is 15 residues long. From germline, CDR1 is SGHNT and CDR2 YYREEE (reference sequence). J was trimmed by 7 bases and V by 5 bases; bases with no gene match: 11. CDR3 nucleotide sequence: TGTGCCAGCAGGCCTGCGGGGGGCCGTCTTAATGAGCAGTTCTTC. Its protein product is CASRPAGGRLNEQFF.

This clonotype was recorded a few times. The genes are TRBV28 and TRBJ1-5; possibly TRBD1 for D (5 bases). This CDR3 has 14 residues. V lost 5 bases, J lost 4 bases, and 12 bases lay in between. Germline-derived CDR1 and CDR2 are MDHEN and SYDVKM. The CDR3 sequence is CASSGGHLNQPQHF. CDR3 in DNA: TGTGCCAGCAGTGGAGGACACTTAAATCAGCCCCAGCATTTT.

V usage is TRBV5-1 and J usage is TRBJ2-1, with a tentative D call TRBD1 (6 bases). Germline V gives CDR1 SGHRS, CDR2 YFSETQ. This CDR3 has 14 amino acids. V was cut by 4 bases and J by 6 bases, with 14 bases left in between. CDR3 sequence reads: CASSPQPRGNEQFF. DNA of the CDR3: TGCGCCAGCAGCCCCCAACCCAGGGGCAATGAGCAGTTCTTC.

The chain employs TRBV7-9 and TRBJ2-1, with D perhaps matching TRBD1 (6 bases). V shed 5 bases and J shed 0 bases, with 14 bases lying between them. Per the germline V gene, CDR1 is SEHNR and CDR2 is FQNEAQ (reference sequence). The CDR3 is 16 residues long. CDR3 protein: CASSPTRGNSYNEQFF. The CDR3 coding sequence is TGTGCCAGCAGCCCTACTAGGGGGAACTCCTACAATGAGCAGTTCTTC.

There are a few counts of this clonotype. The chain couples TRBV2 to TRBJ2-7; 7 nucleotides align to TRBD2. This CDR3 contains 14 residues. V gave up 4 bases and J gave up 2 bases; unmatched junction bases: 5. The germline V gene encodes CDR1 SNHLY and CDR2 FYNNEI. CDR3 DNA sequence: TGTGCCAGCAGTGCACTAGCGACCCCCTACGAGCAGTACTTC. It is translated as CASSALATPYEQYF.

This clonotype was counted at least ten times. The chain recombines TRBV20-1 with TRBJ2-2; a possible D gene is TRBD2 (5 bases). The CDR3 has 13 amino acids. Germline CDR1 and CDR2: DFQATT and SNEGSKA (reference sequence). Trimming left V 6 bases short and J 7 bases short, with 15 bases between. CDR3 amino acids: CSAAWRGGGELFF. The CDR3 DNA is TGCAGTGCGGCGTGGCGTGGAGGCGGGGAGCTGTTTTTT.

The chain combines TRBV7-8 with TRBJ2-3; the match to TRBD2 covers 8 bases. Looked up from germline, CDR1 is SGHVS and CDR2 is FQNEAQ. This CDR3 spans 15 amino acids. The V gene end was trimmed by 5 bases and the J gene end by 3 bases; junction bases not matched to a gene: 7. Here the CDR3 DNA reads TGTGCCAGCAGCCCCTTAGCGGGGTTGACAGATACGCAGTATTTT. Its translation: CASSPLAGLTDTQYF.

The table lists this clonotype with a few counts. The J gene is TRBJ2-3, the V gene TRBV7-9, with D tentatively TRBD2 (6 bases). Trimming took off 0 bases at V and 3 bases at J, with 16 bases between the two ends. This CDR3 region has 17 residues. Looked up from germline, CDR1 is SEHNR and CDR2 is FQNEAQ (reference sequence). The DNA for the CDR3 is TGTGCCAGCAGCTTAGCTGCTCCGGGAGTAGAGACAGATACGCAGTATTTT. This gives the protein CASSLAAPGVETDTQYF. Combining the CDR3 with reference TRBV7-9 and TRBJ2-3 gives the whole variable domain DTGVSQNPRHKITKRGQNVTFRCDPISEHNRLYWYRQTLGQGPEFLTYFQNEAQLEKSRLLSDRFSAERPKGSFSTLEIQRTEQGDSAMYLCASSLAAPGVETDTQYFGPGTRLTVL.

V is TRBV7-2 and J is TRBJ2-7; D is undetermined. The germline V gene has CDR1 SGHTA and CDR2 FQGNSA. The V gene lost 1 base and the J gene lost 3 bases, with 13 bases spanning the gap. This CDR3 is 15 amino acids long. The CDR3 sequence is CASSLVPVGNYEQYF. CDR3 nucleotide sequence: TGTGCCAGCAGCTTAGTCCCAGTCGGAAACTACGAGCAGTACTTC.

The CDR3 DNA sequence: TGCAGTGCCACTCCCCAAGATACGCAGTATTTT. It translates to CSATPQDTQYF. V and J are TRBV20-1 and TRBJ2-3; no clear D gene. The germline V gene has CDR1 DFQATT and CDR2 SNEGSKA (reference sequence). V was cut by 6 bases and J by 5 bases, with 9 bases left in between. The CDR3 totals 11 residues.